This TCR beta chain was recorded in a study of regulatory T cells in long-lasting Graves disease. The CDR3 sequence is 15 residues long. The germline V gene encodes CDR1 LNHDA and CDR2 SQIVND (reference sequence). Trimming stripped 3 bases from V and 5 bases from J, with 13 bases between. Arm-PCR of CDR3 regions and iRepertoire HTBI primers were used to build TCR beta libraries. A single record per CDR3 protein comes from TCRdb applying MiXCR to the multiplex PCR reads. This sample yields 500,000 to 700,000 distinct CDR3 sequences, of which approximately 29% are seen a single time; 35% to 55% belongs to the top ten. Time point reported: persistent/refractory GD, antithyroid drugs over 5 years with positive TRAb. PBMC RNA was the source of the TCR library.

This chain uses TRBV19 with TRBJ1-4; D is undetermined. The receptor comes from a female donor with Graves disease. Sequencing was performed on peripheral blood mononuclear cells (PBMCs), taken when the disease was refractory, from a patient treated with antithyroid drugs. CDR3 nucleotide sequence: TGTGCCAGTAGTATCGAGCCAGGTCGCAATGAAAAACTGTTTTTT. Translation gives CASSIEPGRNEKLFF.